This T cell receptor (beta chain) comes out of a study of tumor and adjacent non-tumor tissue in lung cancer (dated by TCRdb to the late 2010s). Background on the whole study: Patients with adenocarcinoma (around 13), squamous cell carcinoma (2) and small cell lung cancer (1) were included in the cohort. Among the roughly 15 patients, ages ranged from roughly 31 to 80 years, approximately 10 were men and 5 were women, and disease was TNM stage I to III. Sequencing generated a total of roughly 130 million productive TCRbeta reads, averaging around 4.3 million reads per sample. Bulk TCRbeta repertoires were compared between lung tumor tissue and matched distant non-tumor lung tissue obtained from approximately 15 lung cancer patients. For each patient, one tumor sample and one normal lung sample were taken, giving around 31 paired specimens that underwent TCRbeta CDR3 sequencing. Overall results and qualifications from the work: Because peripheral blood was not sequenced, blood TCRbeta repertoires in the lung cancer patients of the study were not examined. TCR diversity was significantly higher in younger patients, and higher tumor TCR diversity was associated with shorter overall and disease-free survival. The methods do not name the sequencing platform or mention unique molecular identifiers. Tumor tissue showed significantly higher TCR diversity (inverse Simpson) than normal lung tissue, at 431.37 vs 166.20 (P = 0.0075, Mann-Whitney U test). A significantly larger cumulative share of the repertoire was made up by the top 100 clones in normal lung than in tumor tissue. The cohort had only about 14 patients, and the authors noted that larger samples and more detailed clinical data are needed.

Clipping removes 3 bases from V and 10 bases from J, with 15 as the unmatched junction base count. Looking up the germline V gene yields CDR1 MGHRA and CDR2 YSYEKL. The CDR3 has 16 amino acids, counting both end residues. The read is trimmed to its CDR3 DNA, 48 bases read in frame from base 1. The library was prepared using multiplex PCR. This sample was sequenced with an Illumina HiSeq 2500. TCRbeta libraries were constructed through three rounds of nested PCR with primers (Table S4) according to protocols modified from ARM-PCR. Before sequencing, PCR products of 200-500 bp were cut from the gel and purified using the QIAquick gel extraction kit. The paper's data handling went like this. Reads were cleaned with Trimmomatic, merged with FLASH into complete CDR3 sequences, and assigned to V(D)J germline segments with MiTCR. Clonal diversity was computed as the inverse Simpson's index with VDJtools. In-frame sequences lacking a premature stop codon were counted as productive reads. TCRdb reanalyzed the raw reads on its own, using fastp at Q25 for trimming and MiXCR for clone calling, and kept in-frame beta chains. One record per CDR3 amino acid sequence lists the most common genes and DNA. The V and J calls shown here were made by TCRdb, not taken from the authors' results. This sample has 75,000 to 80,000 distinct CDR3 sequences in its table, and over 75% of those were observed once. The top ten clones comprise less than 15% of the sample.

Turning to this clonotype: This clone's antigen is unknown. The CDR3 does not end in the conserved phenylalanine or tryptophan, so this is likely a read error.

RNA was isolated from bulk, unsorted tissue, and RNA quality was assessed with a NanoDrop ND-1000 and an Agilent 2100. Donors were newly diagnosed lung cancer patients admitted for thoracic surgery in China between August and November 2014, without prior chemotherapy. Patients who had received previous radiotherapy or chemotherapy, or who had another concurrent cancer, were excluded from the study. Pieces of surgical tissue measuring about 1-2.3 cm3 were kept in RNAlater solution and held at -80 degrees C until needed. What was sequenced was lung tumor tissue. This chain joins TRBV4-1 to TRBJ2-1, and TRBD1 aligns with 7 junction nucleotides. The clonotype comes from a woman between 45 and 60 years old with non-small cell lung cancer. The DNA sequence is given as TGCGCCAGCAGCCACGCTACTCCGACAGGGACGAGCGAGCAGTTCTTG. Its translation is CASSHATPTGTSEQFL.